This T cell receptor beta chain came from a study of early T cells in non-severe SARS-CoV-2 infection. One entry per CDR3 protein, called by TCRdb with MiXCR from the 5' RACE reads. The repertoire has about 70,000 distinct CDR3 sequences, 12% of them found once; the top ten carry about 1.3%. Germline CDR1 SQVTM, CDR2 ANQGSEA. The CDR3 extends over 13 amino acids. V shed 3 bases and J shed 2 bases, with 9 bases lying between them. This clonotype is medium-sized in the sample. This sequence was found in an adult who was a healthcare worker with PCR-confirmed SARS-CoV-2 infection or an uninfected control (not recorded which). The sample consisted of whole blood. The rearrangement uses TRBV29-1 and TRBJ2-3; D is uncertain. The CDR3 DNA reads as TGCAGCGTTGAGCCGCTATACACAGATACGCAGTATTTT. The encoded protein is CSVEPLYTDTQYF.